These T cell receptor beta chains were read from a single sample in a study of early T cells in non-severe SARS-CoV-2 infection. TCRdb itself ran the 5' RACE reads through MiXCR, one entry per CDR3 protein. The sample comprises some 29,000 distinct CDR3 sequences, about 5.7% of which are singletons, and about 5.8% rests with the top ten. Sequencing was carried out using whole blood. All receptors come from an adult who was a healthcare worker with PCR-confirmed SARS-CoV-2 infection or an uninfected control (not recorded which). Both conserved end residues are part of each CDR3. The order of the fields is V gene, CDR3 length, CDR3 protein.

V: TRBV19
length: 18
CDR3: CASSIVGRGYSGANVLTF

V: TRBV20-1
length: 12
CDR3: CTPLTVTYEQYF

V: TRBV7-2
length: 13
CDR3: CASSPWTGGKAFF

V: TRBV30
length: 14
CDR3: CAWSRGGDSYEQYF

V: TRBV12-3/TRBV12-4
length: 14
CDR3: CASSPRLGGYGYTF

V: TRBV6-2/TRBV6-3
length: 14
CDR3: CASSYSTRGETQYF

V: TRBV12-3/TRBV12-4
length: 14
CDR3: CASERGGGTDTQYF

V: TRBV29-1
length: 13
CDR3: CSVYPGLFYGYTF

V: TRBV29-1
length: 15
CDR3: CSVETPGVLNTEAFF

V: TRBV4-2
length: 16
CDR3: CASSQEEAGRNYEQYF

V: TRBV3-1
length: 17
CDR3: CASSQDLGTGYYNEQFF

V: TRBV2
length: 14
CDR3: CASSDAGQSDTQYF

V: TRBV29-1
length: 16
CDR3: CSVEDLGTGDNYGYTF

V: TRBV7-9
length: 13
CDR3: CASSLSLGTEQYF

V: TRBV24-1
length: 16
CDR3: CATSDPQGGTVNEQFF

V: TRBV7-2
length: 14
CDR3: CASSYVGKNEKLFF

V: TRBV4-1
length: 17
CDR3: CASNPTPGQGALETQYF

V: TRBV5-1
length: 15
CDR3: CASSFMTGEYDEQYF

V: TRBV29-1
length: 13
CDR3: CSADRGVSTEAFF

V: TRBV20-1
length: 11
CDR3: CVVAGYNEQFF

V: TRBV7-9
length: 13
CDR3: CASSLDRDQPQHF

V: TRBV7-9
length: 13
CDR3: CASRTISGDTQYF

V: TRBV6-5
length: 13
CDR3: CASRAGQGFEQFF

V: TRBV20-1
length: 15
CDR3: CSARDPWGEGGEQYF

V: TRBV29-1
length: 13
CDR3: CSVATDDNSPLHF

V: TRBV7-9
length: 14
CDR3: CASSRGPRGDEQYF